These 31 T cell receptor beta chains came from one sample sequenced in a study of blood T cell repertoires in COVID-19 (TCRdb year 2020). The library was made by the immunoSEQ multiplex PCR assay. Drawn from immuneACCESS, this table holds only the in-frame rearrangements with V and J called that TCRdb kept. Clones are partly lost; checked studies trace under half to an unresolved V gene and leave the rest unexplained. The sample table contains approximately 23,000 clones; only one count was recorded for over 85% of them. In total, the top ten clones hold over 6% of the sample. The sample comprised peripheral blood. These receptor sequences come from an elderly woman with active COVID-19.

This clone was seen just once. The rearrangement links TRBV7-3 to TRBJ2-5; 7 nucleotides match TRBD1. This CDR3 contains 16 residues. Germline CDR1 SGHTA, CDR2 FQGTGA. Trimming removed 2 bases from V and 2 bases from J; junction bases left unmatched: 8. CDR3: CASSLLARDSQETQYF. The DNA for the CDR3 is TGTGCCAGCAGCTTATTAGCCCGGGACAGTCAAGAGACCCAGTACTTC.

The CDR3 here is CASSLGQGGGNTIYF. The DNA of the CDR3 is TGTGCCAGCAGCCTCGGACAGGGGGGCGGAAACACCATATATTTT. The V gene is TRBV5-8, the J gene TRBJ1-3; 10 bases are a match to TRBD1. Per the germline V gene, CDR1 is SGHTS and CDR2 is YDEGEE. The CDR3 has 15 amino acids. V shed 4 bases, J shed 4 bases, and the junction held 5 bases outside the gene matches. Combining the CDR3 with reference TRBV5-8 and TRBJ1-3 gives the whole variable domain EAGVTQSPTHLIKTRGQQATLRCSPISGHTSVYWYQQALGLGLQFLLWYDEGEERNRGNFPPRFSGRQFPNYSSELNVNALELEDSALYLCASSLGQGGGNTIYFGEGSWLTVV.

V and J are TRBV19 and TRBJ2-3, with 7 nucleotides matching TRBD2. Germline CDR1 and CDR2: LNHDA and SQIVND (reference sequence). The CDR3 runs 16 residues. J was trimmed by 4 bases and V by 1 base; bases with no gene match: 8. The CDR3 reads CASSIVGEGNSDTQYF. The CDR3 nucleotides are TGTGCCAGTAGTATAGTTGGGGAGGGAAACTCAGATACGCAGTATTTT.

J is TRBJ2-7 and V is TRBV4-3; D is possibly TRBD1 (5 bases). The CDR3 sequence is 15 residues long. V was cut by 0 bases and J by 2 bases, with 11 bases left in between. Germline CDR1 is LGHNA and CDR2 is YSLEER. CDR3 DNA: TGCGCCAGCAGCCAAGAGGTGAGCAGGGCCTACGAGCAGTACTTC. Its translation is CASSQEVSRAYEQYF.

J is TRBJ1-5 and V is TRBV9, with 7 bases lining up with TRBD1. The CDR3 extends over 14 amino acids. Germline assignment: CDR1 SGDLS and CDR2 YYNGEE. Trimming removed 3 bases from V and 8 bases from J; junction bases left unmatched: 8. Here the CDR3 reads CASSGRQGGEPQHF. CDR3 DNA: TGTGCCAGCAGCGGACGACAGGGTGGGGAGCCCCAGCATTTT. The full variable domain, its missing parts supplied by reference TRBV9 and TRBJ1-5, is DSGVTQTPKHLITATGQRVTLRCSPRSGDLSVYWYQQSLDQGLQFLIQYYNGEERAKGNILERFSAQQFPDLHSELNLSSLELGDSALYFCASSGRQGGEPQHFGDGTRLSIL.

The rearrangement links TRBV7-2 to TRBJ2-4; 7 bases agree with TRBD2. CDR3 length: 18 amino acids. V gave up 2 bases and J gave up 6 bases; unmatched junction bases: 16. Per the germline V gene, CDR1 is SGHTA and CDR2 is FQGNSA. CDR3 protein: CASSLRGLAGEESNIQYF. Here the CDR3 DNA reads TGTGCCAGCAGCTTACGAGGTTTGGCGGGGGAAGAGTCAAACATTCAGTACTTC.

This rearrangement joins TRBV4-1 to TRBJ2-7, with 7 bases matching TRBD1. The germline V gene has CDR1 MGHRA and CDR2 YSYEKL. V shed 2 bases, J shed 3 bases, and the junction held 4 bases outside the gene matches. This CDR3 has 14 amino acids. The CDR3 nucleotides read TGCGCCAGCAGCCAACCGGGACAGCTCTACGAGCAGTACTTC. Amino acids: CASSQPGQLYEQYF.

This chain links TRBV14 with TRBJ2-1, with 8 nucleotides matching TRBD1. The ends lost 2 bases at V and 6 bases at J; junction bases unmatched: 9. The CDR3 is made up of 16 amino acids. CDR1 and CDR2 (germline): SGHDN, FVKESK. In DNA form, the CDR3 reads TGTGCCAGCAGCCAACCCGGGACAGGCGGGGTCAATGAGCAGTTCTTC. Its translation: CASSQPGTGGVNEQFF.

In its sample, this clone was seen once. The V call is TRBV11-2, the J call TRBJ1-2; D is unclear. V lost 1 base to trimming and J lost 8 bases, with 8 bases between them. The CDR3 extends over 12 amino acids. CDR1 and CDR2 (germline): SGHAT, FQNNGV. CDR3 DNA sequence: TGTGCCAGCAGCTTAGCATGGGCCGGCTACACCTTC. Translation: CASSLAWAGYTF.

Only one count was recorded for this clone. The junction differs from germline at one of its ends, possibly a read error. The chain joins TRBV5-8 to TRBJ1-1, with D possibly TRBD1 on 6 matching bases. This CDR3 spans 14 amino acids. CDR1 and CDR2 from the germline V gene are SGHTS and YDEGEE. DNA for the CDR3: TGTGCCAGCACCTTGGCAGGGGCCAACACTGAAGCTTTCTTT. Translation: CASTLAGANTEAFF.

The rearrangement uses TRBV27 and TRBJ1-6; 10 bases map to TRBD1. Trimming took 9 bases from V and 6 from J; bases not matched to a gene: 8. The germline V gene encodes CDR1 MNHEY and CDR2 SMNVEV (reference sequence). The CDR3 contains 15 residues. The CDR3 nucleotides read TGTGCCAGTTCCGGGACAGGGGACGGTAATTCACCCCTCCACTTT. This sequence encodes CASSGTGDGNSPLHF.

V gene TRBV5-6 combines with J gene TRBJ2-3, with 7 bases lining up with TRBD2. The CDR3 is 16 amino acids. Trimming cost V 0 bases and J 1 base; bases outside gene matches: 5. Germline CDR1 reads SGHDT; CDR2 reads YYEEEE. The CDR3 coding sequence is TGTGCCAGCAGCTTGGTGGGTGCGGGGGGCACAGATACGCAGTATTTT. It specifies CASSLVGAGGTDTQYF.

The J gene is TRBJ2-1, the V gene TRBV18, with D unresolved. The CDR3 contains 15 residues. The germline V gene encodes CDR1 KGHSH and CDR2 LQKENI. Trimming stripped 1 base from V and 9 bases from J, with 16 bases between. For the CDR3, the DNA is TGTGCCAGCTCACCACAAGCTACAACGACGGGTGAGCAGTTCTTC. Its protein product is CASSPQATTTGEQFF.

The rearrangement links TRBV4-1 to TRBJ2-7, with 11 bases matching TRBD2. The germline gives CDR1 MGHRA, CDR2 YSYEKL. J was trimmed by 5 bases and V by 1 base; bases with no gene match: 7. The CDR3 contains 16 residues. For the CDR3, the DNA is TGCGCCAGCAGCCAAGTTTACGGACTAGCGGGCCACGAGCAGTACTTC. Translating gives CASSQVYGLAGHEQYF.

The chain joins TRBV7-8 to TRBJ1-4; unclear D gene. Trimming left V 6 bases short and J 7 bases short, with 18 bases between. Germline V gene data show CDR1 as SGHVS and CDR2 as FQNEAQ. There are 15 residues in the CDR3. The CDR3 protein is CASRSIEGEGEKLFF. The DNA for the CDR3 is TGTGCCAGCAGATCCATTGAGGGCGAAGGTGAAAAACTGTTTTTT. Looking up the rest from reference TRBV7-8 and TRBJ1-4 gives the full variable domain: GAGVSQSPRYKVAKRGQDVALRCDPISGHVSLFWYQQALGQGPEFLTYFQNEAQLDKSGLPSDRFFAERPEGSVSTLKIQRTQQEDSAVYLCASRSIEGEGEKLFFGSGTQLSVL.

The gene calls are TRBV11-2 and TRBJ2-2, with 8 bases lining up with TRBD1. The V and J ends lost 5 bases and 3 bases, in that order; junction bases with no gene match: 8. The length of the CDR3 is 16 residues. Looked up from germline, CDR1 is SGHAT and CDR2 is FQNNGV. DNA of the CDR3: TGTGCCAGCAGCATGGGACAGGATATGTACACCGGGGAGCTGTTTTTT. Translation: CASSMGQDMYTGELFF.

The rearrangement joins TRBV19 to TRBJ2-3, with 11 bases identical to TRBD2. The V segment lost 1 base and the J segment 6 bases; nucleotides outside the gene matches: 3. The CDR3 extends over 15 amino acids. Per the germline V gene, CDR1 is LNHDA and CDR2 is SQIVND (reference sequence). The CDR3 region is CASSIGSGGADTQYF. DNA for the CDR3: TGTGCCAGTAGTATAGGTAGCGGGGGGGCCGATACGCAGTATTTT.

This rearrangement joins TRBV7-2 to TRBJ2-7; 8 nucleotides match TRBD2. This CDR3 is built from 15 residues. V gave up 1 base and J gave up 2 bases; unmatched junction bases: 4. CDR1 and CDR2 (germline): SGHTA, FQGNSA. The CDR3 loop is CASSLDGGGPYEQYF. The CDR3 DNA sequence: TGTGCCAGCAGCTTAGACGGGGGGGGCCCCTACGAGCAGTACTTC. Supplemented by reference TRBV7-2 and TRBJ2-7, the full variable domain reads GAGVSQSPSNKVTEKGKDVELRCDPISGHTALYWYRQSLGQGLEFLIYFQGNSAPDKSGLPSDRFSAERTGGSVSTLTIQRTQQEDSAVYLCASSLDGGGPYEQYFGPGTRLTVT.

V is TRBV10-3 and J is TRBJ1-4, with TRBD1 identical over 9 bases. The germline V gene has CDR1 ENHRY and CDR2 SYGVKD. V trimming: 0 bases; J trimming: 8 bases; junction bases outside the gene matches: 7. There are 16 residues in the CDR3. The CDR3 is CAISESAGTGTEKLFF. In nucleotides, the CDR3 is TGTGCCATCAGTGAGTCTGCCGGGACAGGGACGGAAAAACTGTTTTTT.

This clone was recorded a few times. The CDR3 is CASSSRGSGANVLTF. CDR3 nucleotide sequence: TGCGCCAGCTCTTCCAGAGGCTCTGGGGCCAACGTCCTGACTTTC. The chain recombines TRBV4-3 with TRBJ2-6; D uncertain. The germline CDR1 and CDR2 sequences are LGHNA and YSLEER. This CDR3 has 15 residues. V was trimmed by 8 bases and J by 0 bases, leaving 11 bases between them.

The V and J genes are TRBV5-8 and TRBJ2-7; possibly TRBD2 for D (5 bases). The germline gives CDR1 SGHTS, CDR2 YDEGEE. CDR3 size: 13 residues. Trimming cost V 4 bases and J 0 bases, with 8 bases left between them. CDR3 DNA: TGTGCCAGCAGCGGTGGGAGCTCCTACGAGCAGTACTTC. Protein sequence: CASSGGSSYEQYF.

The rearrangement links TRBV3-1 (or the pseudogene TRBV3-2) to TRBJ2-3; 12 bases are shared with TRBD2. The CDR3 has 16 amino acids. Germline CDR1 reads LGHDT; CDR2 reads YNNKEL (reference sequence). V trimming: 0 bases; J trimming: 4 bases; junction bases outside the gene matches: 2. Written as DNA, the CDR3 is TGTGCCAGCAGCCAAGAAGGACTAGCGGGGCCAGATACGCAGTATTTT. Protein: CASSQEGLAGPDTQYF.

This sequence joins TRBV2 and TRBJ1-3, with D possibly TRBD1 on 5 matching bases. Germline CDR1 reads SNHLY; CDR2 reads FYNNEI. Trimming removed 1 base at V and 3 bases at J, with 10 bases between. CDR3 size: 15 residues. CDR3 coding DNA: TGTGCCAGCAGTGAAGAGGGCAGGGTTGGAAACACCATATATTTT. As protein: CASSEEGRVGNTIYF. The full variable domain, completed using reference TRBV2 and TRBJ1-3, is EPEVTQTPSHQVTQMGQEVILRCVPISNHLYFYWYRQILGQKVEFLVSFYNNEISEKSEIFDDQFSVERPDGSNFTLKIRSTKLEDSAMYFCASSEEGRVGNTIYFGEGSWLTVV.

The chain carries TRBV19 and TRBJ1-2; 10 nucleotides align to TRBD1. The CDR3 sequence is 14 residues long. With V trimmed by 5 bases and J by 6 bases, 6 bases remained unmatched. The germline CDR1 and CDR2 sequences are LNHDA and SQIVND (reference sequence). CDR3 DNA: TGTGCCAGTAGTCCGCTAGACAGGGGGCATGGCTACACCTTC. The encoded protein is CASSPLDRGHGYTF.

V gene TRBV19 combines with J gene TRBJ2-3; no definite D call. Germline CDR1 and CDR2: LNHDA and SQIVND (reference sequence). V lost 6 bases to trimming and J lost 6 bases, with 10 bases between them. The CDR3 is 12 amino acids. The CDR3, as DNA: TGTGCCAGTAGGGATTACGGGGATACGCAGTATTTT. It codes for CASRDYGDTQYF.

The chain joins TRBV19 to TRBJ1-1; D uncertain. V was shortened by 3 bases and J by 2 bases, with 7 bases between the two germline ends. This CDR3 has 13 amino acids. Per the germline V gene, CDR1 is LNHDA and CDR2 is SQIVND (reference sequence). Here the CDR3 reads CASSIGANTEAFF. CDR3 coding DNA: TGTGCCAGTAGTATTGGAGCCAACACTGAAGCTTTCTTT.

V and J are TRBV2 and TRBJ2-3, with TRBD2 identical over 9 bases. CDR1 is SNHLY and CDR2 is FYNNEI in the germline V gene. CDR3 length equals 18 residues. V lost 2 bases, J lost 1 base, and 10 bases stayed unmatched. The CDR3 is CASSELLAGAFGTDTQYF. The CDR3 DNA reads TGTGCCAGCAGTGAATTGTTAGCGGGGGCCTTCGGCACAGATACGCAGTATTTT.

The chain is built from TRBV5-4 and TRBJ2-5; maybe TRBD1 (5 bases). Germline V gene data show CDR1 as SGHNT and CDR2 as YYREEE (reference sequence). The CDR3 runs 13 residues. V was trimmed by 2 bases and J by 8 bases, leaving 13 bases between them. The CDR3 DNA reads TGTGCCAGCAGCTTTTCAGGGTTGTATACCCAGTACTTC. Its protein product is CASSFSGLYTQYF.

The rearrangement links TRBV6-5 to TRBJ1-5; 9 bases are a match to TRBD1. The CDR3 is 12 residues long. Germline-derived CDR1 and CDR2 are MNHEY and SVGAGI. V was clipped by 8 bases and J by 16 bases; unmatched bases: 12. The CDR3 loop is CASGPGQGQTHF. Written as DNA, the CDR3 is TGTGCCAGCGGCCCGGGACAGGGCCAGACCCATTTT.

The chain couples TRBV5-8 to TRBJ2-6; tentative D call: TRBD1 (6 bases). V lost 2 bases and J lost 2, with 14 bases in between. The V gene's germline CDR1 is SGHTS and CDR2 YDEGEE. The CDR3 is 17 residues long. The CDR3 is CASSFGTRLPGANVLTF. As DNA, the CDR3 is TGTGCCAGCAGCTTCGGGACACGGCTTCCTGGGGCCAACGTCCTGACTTTC. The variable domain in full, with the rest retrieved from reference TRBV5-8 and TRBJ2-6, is EAGVTQSPTHLIKTRGQQATLRCSPISGHTSVYWYQQALGLGLQFLLWYDEGEERNRGNFPPRFSGRQFPNYSSELNVNALELEDSALYLCASSFGTRLPGANVLTFGAGSRLTVL.

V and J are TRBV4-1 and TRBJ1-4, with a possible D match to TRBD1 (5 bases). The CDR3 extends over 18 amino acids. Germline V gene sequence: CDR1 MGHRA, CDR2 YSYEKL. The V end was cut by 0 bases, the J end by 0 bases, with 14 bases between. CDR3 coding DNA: TGCGCCAGCAGCCAAGAAGCCCGGGACTTTGCAACTAATGAAAAACTGTTTTTT. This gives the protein CASSQEARDFATNEKLFF.